This is a list of T cell receptor beta chains from one sample in a study of T cell responses to AZD1222 COVID-19 vaccine. The method was immunoSEQ multiplex PCR; TCRdb's version includes in-frame clones alone and lacks a portion of them. The table records some 130,000 clones, approximately 91% of them present only once. The material sequenced was peripheral blood, taken 28 days after the second AZD1222 dose. The origin of the receptors is an adult who received the AZD1222 COVID-19 vaccine. The CDR3 runs from the conserved cysteine through the conserved F or W. D genes are given only for firm matches. The size entry is marked missing in some rows and otherwise reads once, few, many or a size class.

clone_size	d_call	v_call	j_call	cdr3_length	cdr3_nt	cdr3_aa
.	.	TRBV11-3	TRBJ2-2	15	TGTGCCAGCAGCCCCAAGGGGGGTATCACCGGGGAGCTGTTTTTT	CASSPKGGITGELFF
.	.	TRBV5-4	TRBJ2-5	12	TGTGCCAGCAGCCCAGGAGGAAAGACCCAGTACTTC	CASSPGGKTQYF
.	.	TRBV7-9	TRBJ2-7	12	TGTGCCAGCAGCTTGACAGTTCCCGAGCAGTACTTC	CASSLTVPEQYF
.	.	TRBV5-1	TRBJ1-1	16	TGCGCCAGCAGCTCCGAACCCCAGGGAGGGGGGACTGAAGCTTTCTTT	CASSSEPQGGGTEAFF
.	.	TRBV5-5	TRBJ2-5	13	TGTGCCAGCTGCAGGTTACCCCAAGAGACCCAGTACTTC	CASCRLPQETQYF
.	.	TRBV13	TRBJ2-7	14	TGTGCCAGCAGCTTACAGGGTCCGGCTCTTCAGCAGTACTTC	CASSLQGPALQQYF
.	.	TRBV6-5	TRBJ1-2	13	TGTGCCAGCAGATCGGGGGGTGGGTATGGCTACACCTTC	CASRSGGGYGYTF
.	.	TRBV5-8	TRBJ2-2	16	TGTGCCAGCAGCTTGTACCGGGGCTCCGGTACCGGGGAGCTGTTTTTT	CASSLYRGSGTGELFF
.	.	TRBV7-2	TRBJ2-3	15	TGTGCCAGCAGCTTAGTTAGTCGGGGCGCAGATACGCAGTATTTT	CASSLVSRGADTQYF
.	.	TRBV21-1	TRBJ1-3	12	TGTGCGAGGGGCCAGATTGGAAACACCATATATTTT	CARGQIGNTIYF
.	TRBD1	TRBV27	TRBJ1-2	17	TGTGCCAGCAGTGAATACCGGGACAGGGAGAGTCGCTATGGCTACACCTTC	CASSEYRDRESRYGYTF
once	.	TRBV7-8	TRBJ1-1	15	TGTGCCAGCAGCCCGGGACTGCCCATGAACACTGAAGCTTTCTTT	CASSPGLPMNTEAFF
few	.	TRBV5-1	TRBJ2-3	13	TGCGCCAGCAGCCCAAATGAGAGAGATACGCAGTATTTT	CASSPNERDTQYF
.	.	TRBV5-1	TRBJ1-1	15	TGCGCCAGCAGCACCAACCCGGGTCCGAGCACTGAAGCTTTCTTT	CASSTNPGPSTEAFF
few	.	TRBV3-1/TRBV3-2	TRBJ2-3	18	TGTGCCAGCAGCCAAGATTTTATTGGGGACACTAGCACAGATACGCAGTATTTT	CASSQDFIGDTSTDTQYF
.	.	TRBV7-9	TRBJ2-7	16	TGTGCCAGCAGCTTAGGGCGGGTTGTCGGATCCTACGAGCAGTACTTC	CASSLGRVVGSYEQYF
few	TRBD1	TRBV28	TRBJ2-1	15	TGTGCCAGCAGTCCCTCGGGACAGGGGGGGAATGAGCAGTTCTTC	CASSPSGQGGNEQFF
.	.	TRBV18	TRBJ1-6	18	TGTGCCAGCTCACCTATTGCCCCCGTACTGGAAAATAATTCACCCCTCCACTTT	CASSPIAPVLENNSPLHF
.	.	TRBV19	TRBJ2-7	14	TGTGCCAGTAGTATTTTATCGGGTACCTACGAGCAGTACTTC	CASSILSGTYEQYF
.	.	TRBV5-6	TRBJ2-3	13	TGTGCCAGCAGCTTCTGGAGCACAGATACGCAGTATTTT	CASSFWSTDTQYF
.	.	TRBV19	TRBJ1-2	15	TGTGCCAGTAGTCCCCCCAGGATCCCTTCCTATGGCTACACCTTC	CASSPPRIPSYGYTF
.	.	TRBV7-9	TRBJ1-2	12	TGTGCCAGCAGCCCGGGCCAGTGGAGCTACACCTTC	CASSPGQWSYTF
.	TRBD2	TRBV5-1	TRBJ2-7	17	TGCGCCAGCAGCTCCCCTCCGGGGACTAGCGGTGCCTACGAGCAGTACTTC	CASSSPPGTSGAYEQYF
.	.	TRBV12-3/TRBV12-4	TRBJ1-2	13	TGTGCCAGCAGGTCTAGAGCTAACTATGGCTACACCTTC	CASRSRANYGYTF
.	.	TRBV4-2	TRBJ1-2	16	TGTGCCAGCAGCCAAGATTCCCAGGTTACTAACTATGGCTACACCTTC	CASSQDSQVTNYGYTF
.	TRBD1	TRBV3-1/TRBV3-2	TRBJ1-2	14	TGTGCCAGCAGCCCGAGACAGGGTTTCAGCACGAACACCTTC	CASSPRQGFSTNTF
once	TRBD1	TRBV12-3/TRBV12-4	TRBJ1-2	12	TGTGCCAGCAGTCCCAGGGGGAGGGGCTACACCTTC	CASSPRGRGYTF
.	TRBD2	TRBV27	TRBJ2-2	20	TGTGCCAGCAGTTTATCGGTTCAGGGACTAGCGGGAGGCACCTCCGGGGAGCTGTTTTTT	CASSLSVQGLAGGTSGELFF
.	.	TRBV3-1/TRBV3-2	TRBJ1-4	11	TGTGCCAGCAGCCAAGGGGGTTGGCTGTTTTTT	CASSQGGWLFF
.	.	TRBV19	TRBJ2-1	12	TGTGCCAGTAGTTTCGGACTGCTTGAGCAGTTCTTC	CASSFGLLEQFF
.	.	TRBV5-4	TRBJ1-2	14	TGTGCCAGCAGCTTGGGGGGATTGGGCTATGGCTACACCTTC	CASSLGGLGYGYTF
.	.	TRBV28	TRBJ1-2	11	TGTGCCAGCAGTCGTTCAAATGGCTACACCTTC	CASSRSNGYTF
.	TRBD1	TRBV10-3	TRBJ1-5	15	TGTGCCATCAGTGGGGACAGGGGGGACAATCAGCCCCAGCATTTT	CAISGDRGDNQPQHF
.	.	TRBV30	TRBJ1-2	16	TGTGCCTGGAGTGTAAGACAGCCGATAGCTAACTATGGCTACACCTTC	CAWSVRQPIANYGYTF
.	.	TRBV5-1	TRBJ2-5	12	TGCGCCAGCAGCCCGACCCAAGAGACCCAGTACTTC	CASSPTQETQYF
once	TRBD1	TRBV30	TRBJ2-7	14	TGTGCCTGGGCCAGACAGGGCCTTGTCTACGAGCAGTACTTC	CAWARQGLVYEQYF
.	TRBD1	TRBV18	TRBJ1-1	17	TGTGCCAGCTCACCACCGGGCGGGACCAGGGGGCGCACTGAAGCTTTCTTT	CASSPPGGTRGRTEAFF
few	.	TRBV4-1	TRBJ2-1	14	TGCGCCAGCAGGGACACGCTGCTGGGCGATGAGCAGTTCTTC	CASRDTLLGDEQFF
.	.	TRBV29-1	TRBJ2-1	16	TGCAGCGTTGAAGGCGGAGGGGACTTTCCTTACAATGAGCAGTTCTTC	CSVEGGGDFPYNEQFF
.	.	TRBV5-1	TRBJ2-1	14	TGCGCCAGCAGCTTGGCATTGAGCTACAATGAGCAGTTCTTC	CASSLALSYNEQFF
once	TRBD2	TRBV2	TRBJ2-2	14	TGTGCCAGCACACTAGCGGGAGTCACCGGGGAGCTGTTTTTT	CASTLAGVTGELFF